This record covers a single T cell receptor beta chain. Sequencing used immunoSEQ multiplex PCR; TCRdb keeps in-frame clones, though not all of them. The data contain roughly 180,000 clones, about 81% of them singletons. This sample is drawn from a study of blood T cell repertoires in COVID-19. Study background: Specimens from acute and convalescent COVID-19 originated in the United States, Italy and Spain. PBMCs, B-cell-depleted T cells, or T cells were the source of the cDNA or gDNA that made up the material.

During active infection, Seattle patients enrolled and were then monitored through disease. The CDR3 is 15 amino acids. V gave up 0 bases and J gave up 1 base, with 9 bases separating them. CDR1 is MNHEY and CDR2 is SMNVEV in the germline V gene (reference sequence). The receptor comes from a woman over 75 with COVID-19, enrolled during active disease. The sequencing sample was made of peripheral blood. This chain connects TRBV27 to TRBJ2-5; no reliable D call. The CDR3 region is CASSLSRRSQETQYF. In nucleotides, the CDR3 is TGTGCCAGCAGTTTATCCCGGCGGTCCCAAGAGACCCAGTACTTC.